This TCR beta chain was identified in a study of blood T cell repertoires in COVID-19. Study at large: Acute and convalescent COVID-19 samples came from the United States, Italy and Spain. The analysed material was cDNA or gDNA that came from T cells, B-cell-depleted T cells, or PBMCs.

Germline assignment: CDR1 SGHTA and CDR2 FQGTGA. Trimming at V came to 0 bases and at J to 7 bases, leaving 3 bases not matched to a gene. This CDR3 is built from 14 residues. Authors' data handling: Reference gene primer amplification gave estimated nucleated cell counts. Method: immunoSEQ multiplex PCR; TCRdb's copy keeps in-frame clones and lacks some. V and J calls plus clone size are reproduced from that table; the DNA served to infer D and trimming. Among about 180,000 clones listed, about 80% were seen once. The sequence was obtained from a human donor in a cohort sampled during active COVID-19. Sequencing was done on a sample of peripheral blood. The rearrangement joins TRBV7-3 to TRBJ2-1; TRBD1 agrees at 7 bases. The CDR3 DNA sequence: TGTGCCAGCAGCTTAACGACAGGGCGGAATGAGCAGTTCTTC. Its protein is CASSLTTGRNEQFF.